These T cell receptor beta chains were read from a single sample in a study of OX40 agonist ivuxolimab in advanced cancers. Here immunoSEQ multiplex PCR was the method, and the copy in TCRdb shows in-frame clones only, minus some. The table records roughly 100,000 clones, about nine tenths of them present only once. Here the sequenced sample was CD4+ or CD8+ T cells sorted from blood, taken in a trial of the OX40 agonist ivuxolimab. These TCRs come from an adult with an advanced solid tumor such as melanoma, head and neck, liver or kidney cancer. The CDR3 runs from the conserved cysteine through the conserved F or W. A D gene is named only where the DNA matches it firmly. Only some rows state a clone size, as once, few, many or a class for expanded clones.

j_call: TRBJ2-1
d_call: TRBD2
clone_size: .
v_call: TRBV5-1
cdr3_aa: CASSFYGGARVNEQFF
cdr3_nt: TGCGCCAGCAGCTTCTACGGGGGGGCCCGGGTCAATGAGCAGTTCTTC

j_call: TRBJ1-1
d_call: .
clone_size: .
v_call: TRBV7-9
cdr3_aa: CASSDWGGKENTEAFF
cdr3_nt: TGTGCCAGCAGCGACTGGGGGGGGAAAGAGAACACTGAAGCTTTCTTT

j_call: TRBJ2-2
d_call: .
clone_size: .
v_call: TRBV6-4
cdr3_aa: CASRRGGAGELFF
cdr3_nt: TGTGCCAGCAGGAGAGGGGGAGCCGGGGAGCTGTTTTTT

j_call: TRBJ1-3
d_call: .
clone_size: .
v_call: TRBV27
cdr3_aa: CASSLGPSTSGNTIYF
cdr3_nt: TGTGCCAGCAGTTTAGGCCCCAGCACCTCTGGAAACACCATATATTTT

j_call: TRBJ2-2
d_call: .
clone_size: .
v_call: TRBV5-4
cdr3_aa: CASSPATANTGELFF
cdr3_nt: TGTGCCAGCAGCCCCGCAACAGCGAACACCGGGGAGCTGTTTTTT

j_call: TRBJ2-7
d_call: .
clone_size: few
v_call: TRBV5-1
cdr3_aa: CASSFVSGPRVHEQYF
cdr3_nt: TGCGCCAGCAGCTTTGTTTCGGGGCCTAGGGTCCACGAGCAGTACTTC

j_call: TRBJ2-7
d_call: TRBD2
clone_size: .
v_call: TRBV10-2
cdr3_aa: CASSERGVTPEQYF
cdr3_nt: TGCGCCAGCAGTGAGCGGGGGGTTACCCCCGAGCAGTACTTC

j_call: TRBJ2-7
d_call: .
clone_size: .
v_call: TRBV7-9
cdr3_aa: CASSLDMNSYEQYF
cdr3_nt: TGTGCCAGCAGCTTAGACATGAACAGCTACGAGCAGTACTTC

j_call: TRBJ1-2
d_call: TRBD1
clone_size: .
v_call: TRBV5-1
cdr3_aa: CASSLGGQDNYGYTF
cdr3_nt: TGCGCCAGCAGCTTAGGTGGACAGGATAACTATGGCTACACCTTC

j_call: TRBJ2-7
d_call: .
clone_size: .
v_call: TRBV27
cdr3_aa: CASSETWNSYEQYF
cdr3_nt: TGTGCCAGCAGCGAGACGTGGAATTCCTACGAGCAGTACTTC

j_call: TRBJ2-2
d_call: .
clone_size: once
v_call: TRBV4-2
cdr3_aa: CASSQDRLPTGELFF
cdr3_nt: TGTGCCAGCAGCCAAGATCGACTGCCCACCGGGGAGCTGTTTTTT

j_call: TRBJ1-1
d_call: .
clone_size: .
v_call: TRBV6-6
cdr3_aa: CASSYSNDRGGTEAFF
cdr3_nt: TGTGCCAGCAGTTACTCGAACGACAGAGGGGGGACTGAAGCTTTCTTT

j_call: TRBJ2-7
d_call: .
clone_size: .
v_call: TRBV2
cdr3_aa: CASMFSGFSSYEQYF
cdr3_nt: TGTGCCAGCATGTTTTCAGGGTTCTCCTCCTACGAGCAGTACTTC

j_call: TRBJ2-2
d_call: .
clone_size: .
v_call: TRBV7-2
cdr3_aa: CASSLVTGRNTGELFF
cdr3_nt: TGTGCCAGCAGCTTAGTGACAGGTCGGAACACCGGGGAGCTGTTTTTT

j_call: TRBJ2-4
d_call: .
clone_size: .
v_call: TRBV2
cdr3_aa: CASSRGPRGAVENIQYF
cdr3_nt: TGTGCCAGCAGTAGGGGGCCCCGGGGGGCAGTCGAAAACATTCAGTACTTC

j_call: TRBJ2-1
d_call: TRBD2
clone_size: .
v_call: TRBV14
cdr3_aa: CASSQGLAGNDEQFF
cdr3_nt: TGTGCCAGCAGCCAAGGACTAGCGGGGAATGATGAGCAGTTCTTC

j_call: TRBJ2-1
d_call: TRBD1
clone_size: .
v_call: TRBV19
cdr3_aa: CASSIASRGEQFF
cdr3_nt: TGTGCCAGTAGTATAGCCAGCAGGGGGGAGCAGTTCTTC

j_call: TRBJ2-5
d_call: .
clone_size: .
v_call: TRBV7-8
cdr3_aa: CASTTARYQETQYF
cdr3_nt: TGTGCCAGCACCACGGCCCGGTACCAAGAGACCCAGTACTTC

j_call: TRBJ2-7
d_call: TRBD1
clone_size: .
v_call: TRBV27
cdr3_aa: CACPNATGQGPFEQYF
cdr3_nt: TGTGCCTGCCCAAACGCAACGGGACAGGGGCCCTTCGAGCAGTACTTC

j_call: TRBJ1-1
d_call: TRBD1
clone_size: .
v_call: TRBV18
cdr3_aa: CASSPSTGGDTEAFF
cdr3_nt: TGTGCCAGCTCACCCTCGACAGGGGGGGACACTGAAGCTTTCTTT

j_call: TRBJ2-1
d_call: TRBD1
clone_size: .
v_call: TRBV7-2
cdr3_aa: CASSLGQGAGNEQFF
cdr3_nt: TGTGCCAGCAGCTTAGGACAGGGGGCGGGCAATGAGCAGTTCTTC

j_call: TRBJ2-7
d_call: .
clone_size: .
v_call: TRBV5-1
cdr3_aa: CASSLLGDYEQYF
cdr3_nt: TGCGCCAGCAGCCTCCTAGGAGACTACGAGCAGTACTTC

j_call: TRBJ2-5
d_call: TRBD2
clone_size: .
v_call: TRBV6-5
cdr3_aa: CASKDGGRETQYF
cdr3_nt: TGTGCCAGCAAGGACGGGGGGAGAGAGACCCAGTACTTC

j_call: TRBJ2-3
d_call: TRBD2
clone_size: .
v_call: TRBV5-1
cdr3_aa: CASSLAGGGRGSDTQYF
cdr3_nt: TGCGCCAGCAGCTTGGCCGGGGGGGGCCGGGGATCAGATACGCAGTATTTT

j_call: TRBJ1-1
d_call: TRBD1
clone_size: .
v_call: TRBV25-1
cdr3_aa: CASSAIQGTGGTEAFF
cdr3_nt: TGTGCCAGCAGTGCTATACAAGGGACAGGGGGCACTGAAGCTTTCTTT

j_call: TRBJ2-5
d_call: .
clone_size: .
v_call: TRBV5-1
cdr3_aa: CASSLADRQETQYF
cdr3_nt: TGCGCCAGCAGCTTGGCCGATAGGCAAGAGACCCAGTACTTC

j_call: TRBJ1-2
d_call: .
clone_size: .
v_call: TRBV28
cdr3_aa: CASSPPRQSNYGYTF
cdr3_nt: TGTGCCAGCAGTCCCCCCCGACAGTCTAACTATGGCTACACCTTC

j_call: TRBJ1-6
d_call: TRBD1
clone_size: .
v_call: TRBV5-1
cdr3_aa: CASSAGKRQGSYNSPLHF
cdr3_nt: TGCGCCAGCAGCGCAGGCAAAAGACAGGGATCCTATAATTCACCCCTCCACTTT

j_call: TRBJ1-3
d_call: .
clone_size: once
v_call: TRBV6-5
cdr3_aa: CASSYSRGTGNTIYF
cdr3_nt: TGTGCCAGCAGTTACTCGCGGGGGACTGGAAACACCATATATTTT

j_call: TRBJ1-5
d_call: .
clone_size: .
v_call: TRBV28
cdr3_aa: CASSFTGSQPQHF
cdr3_nt: TGTGCCAGCAGTTTTACAGGTTCTCAGCCCCAGCATTTT

j_call: TRBJ1-2
d_call: .
clone_size: .
v_call: TRBV6-5
cdr3_aa: CASSYSKGPGYGYTF
cdr3_nt: TGTGCCAGCAGTTACTCTAAGGGGCCGGGCTATGGCTACACCTTC

j_call: TRBJ2-1
d_call: .
clone_size: .
v_call: TRBV7-2
cdr3_aa: CASSLDPPREQFF
cdr3_nt: TGTGCCAGCAGCTTAGACCCTCCGAGGGAGCAGTTCTTC

j_call: TRBJ2-7
d_call: .
clone_size: .
v_call: TRBV6-4
cdr3_aa: CASSDSGTSYEQYF
cdr3_nt: TGTGCCAGCAGTGACAGCGGCACCTCCTACGAGCAGTACTTC

j_call: TRBJ2-3
d_call: .
clone_size: once
v_call: TRBV27
cdr3_aa: CASSLQRGDTQYF
cdr3_nt: TGTGCCAGCAGTCTACAGAGAGGAGATACGCAGTATTTT

j_call: TRBJ2-7
d_call: TRBD1
clone_size: .
v_call: TRBV6-1
cdr3_aa: CAIHLTGTYEQYF
cdr3_nt: TGTGCCATCCACTTGACAGGGACCTACGAGCAGTACTTC

j_call: TRBJ1-2
d_call: .
clone_size: .
v_call: TRBV15
cdr3_aa: CATSREQANYGYTF
cdr3_nt: TGTGCCACCAGCAGAGAACAGGCTAACTATGGCTACACCTTC

j_call: TRBJ1-2
d_call: TRBD1
clone_size: once
v_call: TRBV11-2
cdr3_aa: CASSSKPGSGTVYGYTF
cdr3_nt: TGTGCCAGCAGCTCCAAACCTGGATCCGGGACAGTCTATGGCTACACCTTC

j_call: TRBJ1-3
d_call: .
clone_size: .
v_call: TRBV7-2
cdr3_aa: CASSFWGASGNTIYF
cdr3_nt: TGTGCCAGCAGCTTTTGGGGGGCGAGCGGAAACACCATATATTTT

j_call: TRBJ1-1
d_call: TRBD1
clone_size: .
v_call: TRBV5-1
cdr3_aa: CASSVMTGDTEAFF
cdr3_nt: TGCGCCAGCAGCGTAATGACAGGGGACACTGAAGCTTTCTTT

j_call: TRBJ2-3
d_call: TRBD2
clone_size: .
v_call: TRBV4-2
cdr3_aa: CASSPGLAGGPATDTQYF
cdr3_nt: TGTGCCAGCAGCCCTGGACTAGCGGGGGGCCCGGCAACAGATACGCAGTATTTT

j_call: TRBJ2-3
d_call: .
clone_size: .
v_call: TRBV18
cdr3_aa: CASSPVAGRKYF
cdr3_nt: TGTGCCAGCTCACCGGTTGCGGGAAGAAAGTATTTT

j_call: TRBJ1-1
d_call: TRBD1
clone_size: .
v_call: TRBV7-2
cdr3_aa: CASSLAAGGGTEAFF
cdr3_nt: TGTGCCAGCAGCTTAGCCGCAGGGGGGGGAACTGAAGCTTTCTTT

j_call: TRBJ2-5
d_call: TRBD2
clone_size: .
v_call: TRBV7-8
cdr3_aa: CASSPPGRGVETQYF
cdr3_nt: TGTGCCAGCAGCCCTCCAGGTCGGGGGGTAGAGACCCAGTACTTC

j_call: TRBJ1-4
d_call: .
clone_size: .
v_call: TRBV6-1
cdr3_aa: CASSEITEKNEKLFF
cdr3_nt: TGTGCCAGCAGTGAAATTACAGAAAAAAATGAAAAACTGTTTTTT

j_call: TRBJ1-1
d_call: .
clone_size: .
v_call: TRBV5-4
cdr3_aa: CASSSGTTMNTEAFF
cdr3_nt: TGTGCCAGCAGCTCCGGGACAACCATGAACACTGAAGCTTTCTTT

j_call: TRBJ1-2
d_call: .
clone_size: .
v_call: TRBV5-4
cdr3_aa: CASSLTVATGYTF
cdr3_nt: TGTGCCAGCAGCTTAACGGTTGCTACTGGCTACACCTTC

j_call: TRBJ2-5
d_call: TRBD2
clone_size: .
v_call: TRBV7-2
cdr3_aa: CASSLALAGQPWETQYF
cdr3_nt: TGTGCCAGCAGCTTAGCACTAGCGGGTCAACCCTGGGAGACCCAGTACTTC